The clone carrying this TCR beta chain occurred a few times. Antigen specificity is unknown. The ends lost 7 bases at V and 0 bases at J; junction bases unmatched: 4. The V gene's germline CDR1 is SGHTA and CDR2 FQGTGA. This CDR3 is built from 15 residues. This specimen comes from a study of T-cell reconstitution after alpha-beta-depleted transplantation in children. The study's findings and limits: There were some patients whose high TCRbeta diversity at day 60 came from surviving recipient T cells and thymic progenitors. In patients about two months after transplant, alpha-beta T cells reportedly arose from several hundred expanded graft clones. Newly made T cells mostly supplied T-cell counts and diversity one year after transplant.

The TCRbeta library incorporated unique molecular identifiers. A single record per CDR3 protein comes from TCRdb applying MiXCR to the PCR reads. The sample lists about 590,000 distinct CDR3 sequences; 13% were seen once. Sequenced here: PBMCs, mostly from graft donor cells, sampled 360 days after TCRalphabeta/CD19-depleted stem cell transplant. The chain employs TRBV7-3 and TRBJ2-2; 8 bases line up with TRBD1. The TCR was taken from a male patient between 5 and 17 years old who had a stem cell transplant for acute myeloid leukemia, so the T cells may come from the graft donor. The CDR3 is CASTQTGANTGELFF. CDR3 coding DNA: TGTGCCAGCACCCAGACAGGGGCGAACACCGGGGAGCTGTTTTTT.